The entry that follows covers one TCR beta chain sequence. Its specificity is unknown. A modified ARM-PCR protocol with three rounds of nested PCR amplified TCRbeta. TCRdb processed the multiplex PCR reads anew with MiXCR; each CDR3 protein has one entry. The repertoire holds tens of thousands of distinct CDR3 sequences, with approximately 71% as singletons. Germline CDR1 and CDR2: SEHNR and FQNEAQ (reference sequence). Trimming cost V 3 bases and J 12 bases; bases outside gene matches: 8. The CDR3 totals 13 residues. No cell sorting was done before RNA was extracted from the tissue. This non-tumor lung sample came from over 3 cm beyond the tumor edge. These data come from a study of tumor and adjacent non-tumor tissue in lung cancer. Background on the study: Patients comprised 12 adenocarcinoma, 2 squamous cell carcinoma and 1 small cell lung cancer. About 4.17 million productive TCRbeta reads were obtained per sample on average. Stage I to III disease affected ten to eleven men and about five women aged about 30 to 85.

Study-level results: Shorter survival was associated with higher TCR diversity in tumors.

The receptor was derived from a woman between 45 and 60 years old with non-small cell lung cancer. The chain carries TRBV7-9 and TRBJ1-1, with TRBD1 matching over 9 bases. The source material was distant non-tumor lung tissue. CDR3 region: CASSLGQGEKTFF. CDR3 sequence (DNA): TGTGCCAGCAGCTTGGGACAGGGTGAGAAAACTTTCTTT.